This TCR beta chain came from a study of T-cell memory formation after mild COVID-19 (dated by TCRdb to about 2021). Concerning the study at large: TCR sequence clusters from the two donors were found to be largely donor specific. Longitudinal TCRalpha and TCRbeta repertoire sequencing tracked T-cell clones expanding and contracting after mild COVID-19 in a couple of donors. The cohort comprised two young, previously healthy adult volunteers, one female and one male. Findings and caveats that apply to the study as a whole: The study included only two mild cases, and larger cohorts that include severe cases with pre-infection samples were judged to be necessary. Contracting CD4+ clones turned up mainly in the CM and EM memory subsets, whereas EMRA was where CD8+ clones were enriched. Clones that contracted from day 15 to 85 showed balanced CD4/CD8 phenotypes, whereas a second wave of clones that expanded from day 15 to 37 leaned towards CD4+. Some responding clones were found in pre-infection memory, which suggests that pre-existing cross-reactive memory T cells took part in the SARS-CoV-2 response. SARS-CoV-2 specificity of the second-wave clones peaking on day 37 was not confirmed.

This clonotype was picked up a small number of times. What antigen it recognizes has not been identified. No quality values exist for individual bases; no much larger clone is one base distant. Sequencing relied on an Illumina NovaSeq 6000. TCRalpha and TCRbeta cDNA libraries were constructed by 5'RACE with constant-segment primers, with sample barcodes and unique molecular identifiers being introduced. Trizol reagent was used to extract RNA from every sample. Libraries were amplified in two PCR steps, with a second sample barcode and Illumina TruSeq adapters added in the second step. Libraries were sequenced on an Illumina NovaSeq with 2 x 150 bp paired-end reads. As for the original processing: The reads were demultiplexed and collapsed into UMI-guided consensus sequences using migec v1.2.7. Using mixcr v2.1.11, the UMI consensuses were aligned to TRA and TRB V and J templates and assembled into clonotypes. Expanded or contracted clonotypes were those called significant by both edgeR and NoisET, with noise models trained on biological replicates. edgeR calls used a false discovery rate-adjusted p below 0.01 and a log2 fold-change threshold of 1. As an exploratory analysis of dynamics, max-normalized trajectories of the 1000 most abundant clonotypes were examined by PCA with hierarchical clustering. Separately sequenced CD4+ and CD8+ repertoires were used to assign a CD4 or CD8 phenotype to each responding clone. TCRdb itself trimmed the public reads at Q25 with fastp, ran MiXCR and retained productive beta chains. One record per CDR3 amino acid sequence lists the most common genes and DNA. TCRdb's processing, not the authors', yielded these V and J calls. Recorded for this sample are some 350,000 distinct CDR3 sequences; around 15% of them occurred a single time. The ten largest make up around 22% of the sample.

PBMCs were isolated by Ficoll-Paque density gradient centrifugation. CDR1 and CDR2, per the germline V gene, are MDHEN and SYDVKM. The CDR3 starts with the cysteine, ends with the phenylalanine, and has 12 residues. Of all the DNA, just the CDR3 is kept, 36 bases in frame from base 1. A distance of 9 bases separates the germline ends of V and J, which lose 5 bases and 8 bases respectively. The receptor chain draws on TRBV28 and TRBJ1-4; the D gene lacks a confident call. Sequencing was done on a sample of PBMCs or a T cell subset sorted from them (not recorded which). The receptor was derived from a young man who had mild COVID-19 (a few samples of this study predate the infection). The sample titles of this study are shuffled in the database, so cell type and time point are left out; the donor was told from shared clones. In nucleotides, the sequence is TGTGCCAGCAGTACCCTCCCGGAAAAACTGTTTTTT. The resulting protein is CASSTLPEKLFF.